This T cell receptor beta chain was sequenced for a study of vaccination effects on CD4 cells after COVID-19 (dated by TCRdb to between 2021 and 2024). At the level of the whole study: Each participant got two doses of an mRNA SARS-CoV-2 vaccine, either BNT162b2 or mRNA-1273. Pre-vaccine samples from two convalescent patients were drawn 16 days and one week before the first dose, 142 and 148 days after COVID-19 diagnosis. The study compared SARS-CoV-2 spike-specific CD4+ TCR repertoires before and after mRNA vaccination in COVID-19 convalescent patients and infection-naive vaccine recipients. The full study included around nine COVID-19 convalescent patients and a handful of SARS-CoV-2-naive healthy vaccine recipients. Cultures from other donors in the study were sequenced using the Oncomine TCR Beta short-read assay on an Illumina iSeq 100. Overall results and qualifications from the work: In convalescent patients, the post-vaccine spike-reactive repertoire consisted mainly of new vaccine-induced clones, largely distinct from infection-induced clones. At late post-vaccination timepoints, both infection-induced and vaccine-induced clones showed marked clonal contraction, consistent with waning T cell responses. Limitations of the study were the small number of convalescent patients and the absence of early post-infection timepoints.

To identify antigen-specific CD4+ T cell clonotypes by their expansion, the ViraFEST assay first stimulated PBMC with viral peptide pools and then applied TCR sequencing. After about 9 days of culture, CD4+ T cells were isolated with the EasySep CD4+ T cell isolation kit. Convalescent patients had PCR-confirmed SARS-CoV-2 infection between March and December 2020, before Alpha, Beta and Delta variants emerged in the United States. About 2.2 million PBMC per well were cultured in IMDM with 5% human AB serum, 8.5 to 10 IU/ml IL-2 and gentamicin, plus 10 ug/ml peptides. Half of the culture medium was replaced with fresh IL-2-containing medium on days 3 and 7. Unless noted otherwise, every peptide stimulation condition was cultured in triplicate wells. PBMC were separated from whole blood using Ficoll-Paque Plus gradient centrifugation and were then either cryopreserved at -140C or used fresh. The spike proteins of SARS-CoV-2 and of the common cold coronaviruses HCoV-NL63, HCoV-OC43 and HCoV-229E were spanned by overlapping peptide pools. Genomic DNA was extracted from cultured CD4+ T cells with the QIAamp micro DNA kit.

This clone was picked up a small number of times. The antigen this receptor binds is unknown. Qualities for individual bases were not recorded, and no much larger clone is one base off. V lost 1 base and J lost 6 bases, and the count of bases not matched to a germline gene is 4. The CDR3 spans 15 residues, from the cysteine through the phenylalanine. Here the CDR3 DNA is all that survives: 45 bases in frame from base 1. CDR1 and CDR2, per the germline V gene, are SGHNT and YENEEA. Libraries were constructed by the immunoSEQ multiplex PCR assay. DNA from the cultured and isolated CD4+ T cells underwent TCR beta CDR3 sequencing. In the original analysis: The analysis removed non-productive TCR sequences, trimmed reads to the CDR3 region, and retained only CDR3s that were 7 or more amino acids long. The MANAFEST web app was used to identify antigen-specific clonotypes by comparing expansion in peptide wells with expansion in reference cultures. To count as positive, a clone had to show expansion at FDR<0.05 compared with the reference and with all other wells, an odds ratio above 5, and a frequency above 0.1% in two replicate wells. A clonotype was called cross-reactive if it was significantly expanded both in SARS-CoV-2 spike wells and in at least one common cold coronavirus spike condition. CDR3 similarity was assessed by Levenshtein distance with the stringdist R package, and unrooted trees were built with ape in R 3.6.1. Not all clones reach the TCRdb copy of this immuneACCESS table, which keeps in-frame sequences only. Checked studies attribute under half of the gap to unresolved V genes and leave the rest unexplained. The DNA gave D and trimming, while V, J and clone size come from that table. The sample table records about 25,000 clones; 70% to 80% of these occur just once. The ten most abundant clones make up approximately 17% of the sample.

The clonotype was recovered from a human donor who had a prior SARS-CoV-2 infection. The sample in question was CD4+ T cells from PBMCs cultured with SARS-CoV-2 spike peptides, obtained before COVID-19 vaccination. The cell subset or site label, as the study defines it: SARS-CoV-2 spike overlapping peptide pool stimulation. The rearranged segments are TRBV11-3 and TRBJ2-1, with TRBD2 identical over 9 junction bases. The sequence in DNA is TGTGCCAGCAGCTTAGTTTTAGCGGGGGTCAATGAGCAGTTCTTC. This gives the protein CASSLVLAGVNEQFF.